The 32 T cell receptor beta chains below all came from one sample that was sequenced in a study of T cells expressing NK-cell markers. TCRdb re-analyzed the 5' RACE reads; it lists each CDR3 protein once, without DNA. The sample's table shows approximately 420,000 distinct CDR3 sequences. The sample comprised blood T cells: a sorted CD56 or NKG2C T cell subset, CD4+ or CD8+ T cells, or bulk PBMC T cells (not recorded which). These TCRs come from a woman aged 45-59 years in good health.

The rearrangement uses TRBV20-1 and TRBJ2-7; TCRdb designates TRBD2, a call that cannot be tested without DNA. CDR1 is DFQATT and CDR2 is SNEGSKA in the germline V gene (reference sequence). This CDR3 region has 14 residues. The CDR3: CSARTRTVSYEQYF.

The chain uses TRBV29-1 and TRBJ1-1; with no DNA, the TCRdb D assignment of TRBD1 cannot be verified. The CDR3 totals 14 residues. Germline lookup yields CDR1 SQVTM and CDR2 ANQGSEA. The CDR3 reads CSVLYLPTATEAFF.

The V and J genes are TRBV5-6 and TRBJ2-5; TCRdb's D call of TRBD2 is untestable without DNA. CDR1 is SGHDT, CDR2 YYEEEE, per germline. This CDR3 spans 11 amino acids. CDR3 protein: CASSLRDLEYF.

The chain combines TRBV12-3 or TRBV12-4 with TRBJ1-4. There are 15 residues in the CDR3. The CDR3 reads CASSLEGGFNEKLFF.

The genes are TRBV12-3 or TRBV12-4 and TRBJ1-3; the TCRdb call, TRBD1, lacks DNA for checking. The CDR3 length is 19 residues. CDR3 sequence reads: CASSLLHREVAASGNTIYF.

The chain recombines TRBV5-1 with TRBJ1-1; the TCRdb call, TRBD1, lacks DNA for checking. Germline V gene sequence: CDR1 SGHRS, CDR2 YFSETQ. The CDR3 consists of 19 residues. The CDR3 reads CASSLGGRAGGFSVTEAFF. The variable domain in full, with the rest retrieved from reference TRBV5-1 and TRBJ1-1, is KAGVTQTPRYLIKTRGQQVTLSCSPISGHRSVSWYQQTPGQGLQFLFEYFSETQRNKGNFPGRFSGRQFSNSRSEMNVSTLELGDSALYLCASSLGGRAGGFSVTEAFFGQGTRLTVV.

V gene TRBV5-5 combines with J gene TRBJ2-5; TCRdb designates TRBD2, a call that cannot be tested without DNA. The CDR3 covers 23 residues. The germline CDR1 and CDR2 sequences are SGHKS and YYEKEE (reference sequence). CDR3 region: CASSRKPGLASREGRYPPETQYF.

The chain carries TRBV3-1 and TRBJ1-1. From germline, CDR1 is LGHDT and CDR2 YNNKEL (reference sequence). The CDR3 covers 14 residues. The CDR3 loop reads CASSHIARGTEAFF.

This rearrangement joins TRBV28 to TRBJ2-2; TCRdb's D call of TRBD1 is untestable without DNA. The CDR3 is 16 residues long. CDR1 MDHEN and CDR2 SYDVKM come from the germline V gene. The CDR3 spells CASSFLSGRTTGELFF.

V usage is TRBV18 and J usage is TRBJ2-7; the TCRdb D gene call, TRBD2, has no DNA to confirm it. This CDR3 is 15 amino acids long. CDR1 is KGHSH and CDR2 is LQKENI in the germline V gene. The CDR3 spells CASSPTGLAAYEQYF.

V is TRBV4-1 and J is TRBJ2-1; the D call of TRBD2 rests on TCRdb alone, since no DNA is present to check it. Germline V CDR1 and CDR2: MGHRA, YSYEKL. This CDR3 region has 18 residues. CDR3 sequence: CASSQDRGSGSSYNEQFF.

The rearrangement uses TRBV4-1 and TRBJ2-2; TCRdb picks TRBD1, but there is no DNA to check that call. The CDR3 contains 13 residues. CDR1 and CDR2 (germline): MGHRA, YSYEKL. The CDR3 loop reads CATGGENTGELFF.

The chain uses TRBV29-1 and TRBJ2-5. The germline V gene has CDR1 SQVTM and CDR2 ANQGSEA. The CDR3 totals 13 residues. The CDR3 loop is CSAAEVPQETQYF.

The chain links TRBV12-3 or TRBV12-4 to TRBJ2-3. This CDR3 region has 15 residues. The CDR3 sequence is CASSPVSLFTDTQYF.

The chain uses TRBV20-1 and TRBJ2-1; TCRdb returns TRBD2, unconfirmable since there is no DNA. CDR3 length: 17 amino acids. Germline V gene data show CDR1 as DFQATT and CDR2 as SNEGSKA (reference sequence). Here the CDR3 reads CSARPSGRARAYNEQFF.

The rearrangement links TRBV6-5 to TRBJ1-6; lacking DNA, the TRBD1 call made by TCRdb goes unchecked. Germline values: CDR1 MNHEY, CDR2 SVGAGI. CDR3 length equals 15 residues. CDR3 amino acids: CASSYSGTQGSPLHF.

This chain uses TRBV28 with TRBJ2-1; TCRdb picks TRBD1, but there is no DNA to check that call. CDR3 length: 15 amino acids. Germline-derived CDR1 and CDR2 are MDHEN and SYDVKM. The CDR3 sequence is CASRVGQGVDNEQFF.

The V call is TRBV5-1, the J call TRBJ2-1; TCRdb's D gene call, TRBD2, goes unchecked for lack of DNA. Germline loops: CDR1 SGHRS, CDR2 YFSETQ. This CDR3 contains 15 residues. CDR3 protein: CASSLTGGIYNEQFF.

This rearrangement joins TRBV6-1 to TRBJ2-2; no DNA is available, so the TRBD2 call from TCRdb remains unchecked. CDR3 length equals 14 residues. Germline V CDR1 and CDR2: MNHNS, SASEGT. CDR3 region: CASSSGVQTGELFF.

The genes are TRBV6-1 and TRBJ1-5; the D gene TCRdb calls, TRBD1, cannot be checked with no DNA. This CDR3 has 15 residues. The germline CDR1 and CDR2 sequences are MNHNS and SASEGT. This CDR3 reads CASSAQGRGNQPQHF.

The chain has TRBV21-1 and TRBJ2-1; TCRdb picks TRBD2, but there is no DNA to check that call. TRBV21-1 is a pseudogene segment. There are 17 residues in the CDR3. This chain's CDR3 is CASSNSRPGLAYNEQFF.

This chain links TRBV29-1 with TRBJ2-6; TCRdb outputs TRBD2, but without DNA this stays unchecked. Germline-derived CDR1 and CDR2 are SQVTM and ANQGSEA. The CDR3 totals 15 residues. CDR3 sequence reads: CSVVAGISGANVLTF.

This rearrangement joins TRBV12-3 or TRBV12-4 to TRBJ2-1; TCRdb's assignment of TRBD2 cannot be checked, as there is no DNA. The CDR3 runs 15 residues. The CDR3 reads CASSPGLAGGNEQFF.

The chain recombines TRBV4-1 with TRBJ2-1; TCRdb's assignment of TRBD2 cannot be checked, as there is no DNA. The germline gives CDR1 MGHRA, CDR2 YSYEKL. The CDR3 has 16 amino acids. Here the CDR3 reads CASSQVGTSLYGEQFF.

The chain couples TRBV2 to TRBJ2-1. Germline CDR1 SNHLY, CDR2 FYNNEI. The CDR3 has 14 amino acids. CDR3 residues: CASSDDIFYNEQFF.

The V and J genes are TRBV7-3 and TRBJ2-1; TCRdb returns TRBD1, unconfirmable since there is no DNA. This CDR3 is built from 17 residues. Germline V gene lookup returns CDR1 SGHTA and CDR2 FQGTGA. The CDR3 region is CASSFGSRQGLYNEQFF.

The chain couples TRBV6-5 to TRBJ1-1; TCRdb's D gene call, TRBD1, goes unchecked for lack of DNA. This CDR3 is 17 amino acids long. Germline CDR1 is MNHEY and CDR2 is SVGAGI. The CDR3 sequence: CASSATGGRFPNTEAFF.

The chain couples TRBV3-1 to TRBJ2-7. Germline CDR1 and CDR2: LGHDT and YNNKEL (reference sequence). This CDR3 is 15 amino acids long. CDR3 region: CASSQNPGGSYEQYF.

The V call is TRBV20-1, the J call TRBJ2-1; TCRdb proposes TRBD1, but this gene call is untestable without DNA. Per germline, CDR1 DFQATT and CDR2 SNEGSKA (reference sequence). This CDR3 has 13 residues. CDR3 protein: CSARRRSYNEQFF.

The chain uses TRBV15 and TRBJ2-3; the D call of TRBD2 rests on TCRdb alone, since no DNA is present to check it. This CDR3 spans 13 amino acids. Germline lookup yields CDR1 LNHNV and CDR2 YYDKDF (reference sequence). CDR3 in amino acids: CATSGRAVDTQYF.

The CDR3 spells CASSQEGQGRETQYF. The genes are TRBV14 and TRBJ2-5; the D call of TRBD1 rests on TCRdb alone, since no DNA is present to check it. The germline CDR1 and CDR2 sequences are SGHDN and FVKESK. The CDR3 is made up of 15 amino acids.

V and J are TRBV4-1 and TRBJ1-4. The CDR3 extends over 12 amino acids. Looked up from germline, CDR1 is MGHRA and CDR2 is YSYEKL. This CDR3 is CASSQVYEKLFF.